The 8 T cell receptor delta chains listed next were all sequenced from one sample in a study of in vitro expanded adult blood gammadelta T cells. TCRdb repeated clone calling on the 5' RACE reads with CATT. The sample has roughly 200 delta-chain clones, under 45% seen once. After expansion, live CD3+ TCRgammadelta+ Vgamma9+ Vdelta2+ T cells were FACS-sorted. Before expansion, PBMC got 10 nM HMBPP for one day and were washed three times. Expansion lasted 11 to 15 days, and IL-2 was replenished every 3 to 4 days. Antigens for these TCRs are unknown. Sequencing was performed on gamma-delta T cells from peripheral blood expanded in culture, taken from an in vitro culture stimulated with HMBPP. The receptors derive from an adult in good health.

A note on this clone: A much larger clonotype is one base distant, so this may be a read error. This specimen includes other DNA sequences encoding the same CDR3. This chain connects TRDV2 to TRDJ1; unclear D gene. The J gene was missing in TCRdb and was found by matching the end of the DNA to germline. The V end lost 0 bases, the J end lost 5 bases, and 18 bases lay between the germline ends. The CDR3 contains 16 residues. The V gene's germline CDR1 is GEAIGNYY and CDR2 EKD. In DNA form, the CDR3 reads TGTGCCTGTGACACCGTAGGGAACCCAATCCGAGATAAACTCATCTTT. It translates to CACDTVGNPIRDKLIF.

A word on this clone: A read error may be the cause here, since a much bigger clone is one base away. The same CDR3 also results from other DNA sequences found in this sample. J is TRDJ3 and V is TRDV2; 12 bases fit TRDD3. The J gene, not given by TCRdb, was assigned here from a germline match of the nucleotide sequence. Germline loops: CDR1 GEAIGNYY, CDR2 EKD. This CDR3 has 19 amino acids. DNA for the CDR3: TGCGCCTGTGACACAACTGGGGGATACCGGACCTGGGACACCCGACAGATGTTTTTC. Residues: CACDTTGGYRTWDTRQMFF.

This clone appeared a few times. A far larger clone is a single base away, which makes a read error likely. At the DNA level, this CDR3 is encoded by other sequences in the same sample as well. This sequence joins TRDV2 and TRDJ1; 8 bases match TRDD2. There are 25 residues in the CDR3. With 1 base clipped from V and 0 bases from J, the junction kept 33 bases outside the gene matches. Germline V lookup: CDR1 GEAIGNYY, CDR2 EKD. This CDR3 reads CACDTVGLPILGDVPAVRYTDKLIF. CDR3 coding DNA: TGTGCCTGTGACACTGTAGGCCTTCCTATTCTTGGGGATGTCCCCGCGGTACGGTACACCGATAAACTCATCTTT.

As for this clone: Given a far larger clone just one base away, this is likely a sequencing read error. The V call is TRDV2, the J call TRDJ1, with 11 bases lining up with TRDD3. No J gene was available from TCRdb, and it was assigned here by a germline match of the DNA. Germline V gives CDR1 GEAIGNYY, CDR2 EKD. CDR3 length equals 16 residues. With 5 bases clipped from V and 4 bases from J, the junction kept 11 bases outside the gene matches. The CDR3 DNA follows: TGTGCCTGTGTCGCCCTGGGGGATACCGAGGGCGATAAACTCATCTTT. Amino acids: CACVALGDTEGDKLIF.

To note about this clone: A clone one base away is much larger, so this may be a read error. The J gene call is TRDJ3, but no V gene call exists; TRDD3 is taken as the D call from the table, unchecked against the DNA. There are 19 residues in the CDR3. This chain's CDR3 is CACDTAGGQSSWDTRQMFF. DNA for the CDR3: TGTGCCTGTGACACGGCTGGGGGTCAAAGCTCCTGGGACACTCGACAGATGTTTTTC.

The CDR3 is CACDTLTGGSYTDKLIF. The CDR3 DNA is TGTGCCTGTGACACTTTGACTGGGGGATCGTACACCGATAAACTCATCTTT. For the J gene the call is TRDJ1; the V gene lacks a call; no check of the table's D call, TRDD3, against the DNA was made. The CDR3 extends over 17 amino acids.

As for this clone: A far larger clone is one nucleotide away, so this likely arose from a read error. Other DNA sequences within the sample encode an identical CDR3. The rearrangement joins TRDV2 to TRDJ1; 10 bases map to TRDD3. The J gene was not available in TCRdb and was assigned here by matching the DNA to germline segments. The CDR3 contains 18 residues. Germline values: CDR1 GEAIGNYY, CDR2 EKD. V dropped 0 bases and J dropped 5; count of bases not matched to a gene: 14. The CDR3: CACDTVWSLGDKGDKLIF. CDR3 in DNA: TGTGCCTGTGACACCGTTTGGAGTCTGGGGGATAAAGGAGATAAACTCATCTTT.

As regards this clone: A far larger clone is off by one base, so a read error is likely. This chain links TRDV2 with TRDJ1; TRDD3 matches 11 bases. Germline V CDR1 and CDR2: GEAIGNYY, EKD. The trim removed 9 bases at V and 4 bases at J, leaving 15 bases unmatched. The length of the CDR3 is 16 residues. As DNA, the CDR3 is TGTGCCAGTGTCTCCCTGGGGGATACCGAGGGCGATAAACTCATCTTT. Protein product: CASVSLGDTEGDKLIF.